Shown below are 16 T cell receptor beta chains from a single sample sequenced in a study of T cell responses to AZD1222 COVID-19 vaccine. The repertoire was sequenced with immunoSEQ multiplex PCR; TCRdb's copy has only in-frame clones and lacks some. Altogether around 140,000 clones are present, 70% to 90% being singletons, with the ten largest covering about 4.9%. The sample here was peripheral blood, taken 28 days after the second AZD1222 dose. Receptor source: an adult who received the AZD1222 COVID-19 vaccine.

CDR3 protein: CASSEPGYGANVLTF. CDR3 bases: TGTGCCAGCAGTGAACCCGGGTACGGGGCCAACGTCCTGACTTTC. The rearrangement joins TRBV2 to TRBJ2-6; D is unresolved. Trimming left V 2 bases short and J 4 bases short, with 9 bases between. The CDR3 covers 15 residues. CDR1 and CDR2 (germline): SNHLY, FYNNEI.

The chain recombines TRBV5-1 with TRBJ2-1; 10 bases match TRBD1. The CDR3 is 14 residues long. CDR1 is SGHRS, CDR2 YFSETQ, per germline. V gave up 5 bases and J gave up 8 bases; unmatched junction bases: 7. The CDR3 sequence: CASRPTGGSDEQFF. The CDR3 DNA sequence: TGCGCCAGCAGACCGACAGGGGGCTCGGATGAGCAGTTCTTC.

This clone showed up just once. The chain recombines TRBV18 with TRBJ2-1; unclear D gene. The length of the CDR3 is 17 residues. Trimming took off 0 bases at V and 0 bases at J, with 12 bases between the two ends. Germline-derived CDR1 and CDR2 are KGHSH and LQKENI. This CDR3 is CASSPPIGGSSYNEQFF. The CDR3 coding sequence is TGTGCCAGCTCACCACCGATCGGCGGCAGCTCCTACAATGAGCAGTTCTTC.

The chain uses TRBV27 and TRBJ2-7, with D unresolved. The CDR3 loop spans 13 amino acids. The V gene's germline CDR1 is MNHEY and CDR2 SMNVEV (reference sequence). V gave up 6 bases and J gave up 7 bases, with 16 bases separating them. The CDR3 nucleotides read TGTGCCAGCAGCCCTTCCCCCTTTGGTGAGCAGTACTTC. Its protein is CASSPSPFGEQYF.

This chain uses TRBV6-1 with TRBJ1-5; D gene uncertain. This CDR3 comprises 12 residues. Germline V lookup: CDR1 MNHNS, CDR2 SASEGT. The V and J ends lost 2 bases and 5 bases respectively, with 4 bases between them. The CDR3 here is CASSESHQPQHF. DNA for the CDR3: TGTGCCAGCAGTGAATCTCATCAGCCCCAGCATTTT.

The J gene is TRBJ2-7, the V gene TRBV7-9, with 9 positions matching TRBD1. V gave up 5 bases and J gave up 4 bases; unmatched junction bases: 9. Germline V CDR1 and CDR2: SEHNR, FQNEAQ (reference sequence). The CDR3 extends over 15 amino acids. CDR3 sequence: CASSPDRGKEYEQYF. CDR3 coding DNA: TGTGCCAGCAGCCCTGACAGGGGGAAAGAATACGAGCAGTACTTC.

The chain has TRBV10-3 and TRBJ1-2; D possibly corresponds to TRBD1 (6 bases). The CDR3 extends over 14 amino acids. Germline CDR1 and CDR2: ENHRY and SYGVKD. V dropped 7 bases and J dropped 4 bases, with 16 bases sitting between them. In nucleotides, the CDR3 is TGTGCCATCACGGGCAACAGGGAGGTCTATGGCTACACCTTC. Its protein product is CAITGNREVYGYTF.

This sequence joins TRBV28 and TRBJ1-6, with TRBD1 matching over 7 bases. Germline V CDR1 and CDR2: MDHEN, SYDVKM. The CDR3 spans 17 residues. V was pared by 7 bases and J by 7 bases, with 16 bases of the junction left unmatched. CDR3 sequence: CASTETGFGVRNSPLHF. DNA of the CDR3: TGTGCCAGCACCGAGACAGGGTTCGGAGTCCGGAATTCACCCCTCCACTTT.

This chain joins TRBV12-3 or TRBV12-4 and TRBJ2-6, with D unresolved. The CDR3 has 13 residues. The V end was cut by 7 bases, the J end by 2 bases, with 6 bases between. The CDR3 loop reads CASMTAGANVLTF. For the CDR3, the DNA is TGTGCCAGCATGACGGCTGGGGCCAACGTCCTGACTTTC.

V and J are TRBV4-1 and TRBJ1-5; tentatively, D is TRBD1 (5 bases). The CDR3 is 16 amino acids. CDR1 and CDR2 (germline): MGHRA, YSYEKL. V was cut by 0 bases and J by 4 bases, with 13 bases left in between. The CDR3 spells CASSQEGGGSNQPQHF. CDR3 nucleotide sequence: TGCGCCAGCAGCCAAGAGGGCGGGGGGTCGAATCAGCCCCAGCATTTT.

The V call is TRBV27, the J call TRBJ1-1; D unclear. The V and J ends lost 2 bases and 2 bases respectively, with 15 bases between them. From germline, CDR1 is MNHEY and CDR2 SMNVEV (reference sequence). There are 16 residues in the CDR3. CDR3 in amino acids: CASSLIVGVPNTEAFF. CDR3 bases: TGTGCCAGCAGTTTAATTGTGGGAGTACCAAACACTGAAGCTTTCTTT.

The rearrangement uses TRBV5-1 and TRBJ2-7, with 8 bases matching TRBD1. With 0 bases clipped from V and 4 bases from J, the junction kept 6 bases outside the gene matches. Germline lookup yields CDR1 SGHRS and CDR2 YFSETQ. This CDR3 is built from 15 residues. CDR3 sequence (DNA): TGCGCCAGCAGCTTGGCGGCAGGGGGCAGTTACGAGCAGTACTTC. This gives the protein CASSLAAGGSYEQYF.

This rearrangement joins TRBV11-2 to TRBJ2-1; TRBD2 is a possible D gene (5 bases). Germline loops: CDR1 SGHAT, CDR2 FQNNGV. Trimming shortened V by 4 bases and J by 11 bases, and 9 bases separated the two germline ends. The CDR3 runs to 11 residues. The CDR3 DNA follows: TGTGCCAGCAGCTCACTAGGACAGCAGTTCTTC. Its translation: CASSSLGQQFF.

The rearrangement links TRBV19 to TRBJ1-6; D not resolved. Germline V gene sequence: CDR1 LNHDA, CDR2 SQIVND (reference sequence). Between the trimmed V and J ends, which lost 8 bases and 8 bases, there was a span of 7 bases. This CDR3 spans 11 amino acids. The CDR3 reads CASGRDSPLHF. The CDR3 DNA reads as TGTGCCAGTGGCCGAGATTCACCCCTCCACTTT.

The J gene is TRBJ2-5, the V gene TRBV30, with D possibly matching TRBD1 (5 bases). The germline V gene encodes CDR1 GTSNPN and CDR2 SVGIG (reference sequence). The CDR3 totals 12 residues. V shed 1 base and J shed 4 bases, with 7 bases lying between them. The CDR3 protein is CAWSEQGETQYF. The CDR3 DNA sequence: TGTGCCTGGAGTGAGCAGGGAGAGACCCAGTACTTC.

This chain connects TRBV5-1 to TRBJ1-1; D may be TRBD1 (6 bases). V lost 4 bases and J lost 4, with 14 bases in between. CDR3 size: 14 residues. Looked up from germline, CDR1 is SGHRS and CDR2 is YFSETQ. The CDR3 region has the DNA TGCGCCAGCAGCACCCTGGGGGGGCCCACTGAAGCTTTCTTT. Its translation is CASSTLGGPTEAFF.